A selection of T cell receptor beta chains follows, all from one sample in a study of shared clonotypes between healthy human individuals. Assay used: immunoSEQ multiplex PCR; TCRdb lists only in-frame clones, some missing. Of approximately 1,500,000 clones listed, roughly 96% are singletons. Sequencing was performed on naive CD4+ T cells sorted from blood. The receptors come from a man younger than 45 in good health. Both conserved end residues are part of each CDR3. Fields, in order: D gene, J gene, clone size, V gene, CDR3 DNA, CDR3 protein. The D gene is left open where the match is weak. Size tells how often a clone was seen (once, few, many) or the class of an expanded clone, and some rows leave it out.

d_gene: -; j_gene: TRBJ2-5; abundance: -; v_gene: TRBV7-9; CDR3nt: TGTGCCAGCAGCTTCGGCAGGCACCAAGAGACCCAGTACTTC; CDR3aa: CASSFGRHQETQYF
d_gene: -; j_gene: TRBJ2-7; abundance: -; v_gene: TRBV2; CDR3nt: TGTGCCAGCAGAAACTACGAGCAGTACTTC; CDR3aa: CASRNYEQYF
d_gene: -; j_gene: TRBJ2-3; abundance: -; v_gene: TRBV7-8; CDR3nt: TGTGCCAGCAGCTTAGAACTACAGGGTTCGCAGTATTTT; CDR3aa: CASSLELQGSQYF
d_gene: -; j_gene: TRBJ2-1; abundance: -; v_gene: TRBV28; CDR3nt: TGTGCCAGCAGTTTTTGGAGGATCATTCAGGGAAATGAGCAGTTCTTC; CDR3aa: CASSFWRIIQGNEQFF
d_gene: -; j_gene: TRBJ2-7; abundance: -; v_gene: TRBV28; CDR3nt: TGTGCCAGCAGCTTTAGGGGAGGGGGCAGGAACGAGCAGTACTTC; CDR3aa: CASSFRGGGRNEQYF
d_gene: -; j_gene: TRBJ2-1; abundance: -; v_gene: TRBV19; CDR3nt: TGTGCCAGTAGTATCGGGTCGGGCTCCTACAATGAGCAGTTCTTC; CDR3aa: CASSIGSGSYNEQFF
d_gene: -; j_gene: TRBJ1-2; abundance: -; v_gene: TRBV27; CDR3nt: TGTGCCAGCAGCCCCCTTAGGGATTCAGGGGGCTACACCTTC; CDR3aa: CASSPLRDSGGYTF
d_gene: -; j_gene: TRBJ2-2; abundance: -; v_gene: TRBV29-1; CDR3nt: TGCAGCGTTGAAAAAGACTCCTACACCGGGGAGCTGTTTTTT; CDR3aa: CSVEKDSYTGELFF
d_gene: TRBD1; j_gene: TRBJ2-7; abundance: -; v_gene: TRBV28; CDR3nt: TGTGCCAGCAGTAGGACAGGGGCCTACGAGCAGTACTTC; CDR3aa: CASSRTGAYEQYF
d_gene: -; j_gene: TRBJ1-1; abundance: -; v_gene: TRBV7-8; CDR3nt: TGTGCCAGCAGCGCCCGACAGGCGAAAAACACTGAAGCTTTCTTT; CDR3aa: CASSARQAKNTEAFF
d_gene: TRBD2; j_gene: TRBJ2-3; abundance: -; v_gene: TRBV7-2; CDR3nt: TGTGCCAGCAGCCCACGGGGGAGACTAGCGGGAGTGGATACGCAGTATTTT; CDR3aa: CASSPRGRLAGVDTQYF
d_gene: -; j_gene: TRBJ2-2; abundance: -; v_gene: TRBV29-1; CDR3nt: TGCAGCGTCTATAGAGGACAGAGCACCGGGGAGCTGTTTTTT; CDR3aa: CSVYRGQSTGELFF
d_gene: -; j_gene: TRBJ2-1; abundance: -; v_gene: TRBV5-1; CDR3nt: TGCGCCAGCAGGGATGGGGGAAGCTCCTACAATGAGCAGTTCTTC; CDR3aa: CASRDGGSSYNEQFF
d_gene: TRBD1; j_gene: TRBJ1-2; abundance: -; v_gene: TRBV4-1; CDR3nt: TGCGCCAGCAGCCATCTTTCCGGGACAGGGTCCCTCGTTGACTATGGCTACACCTTC; CDR3aa: CASSHLSGTGSLVDYGYTF
d_gene: -; j_gene: TRBJ2-5; abundance: -; v_gene: TRBV5-5; CDR3nt: TGTGCCAGCAGCCTCACCCTTAGGGGGGGCTTTCAAGAGACCCAGTACTTC; CDR3aa: CASSLTLRGGFQETQYF
d_gene: -; j_gene: TRBJ2-7; abundance: -; v_gene: TRBV9; CDR3nt: TGTGCCAGCAGCGTATGGGGTAGCGGCTCCTACGAGCAGTACTTC; CDR3aa: CASSVWGSGSYEQYF
d_gene: -; j_gene: TRBJ1-4; abundance: -; v_gene: TRBV5-1; CDR3nt: TGCGCCAGCAGCTTGGAAGTAGGGCGGCGTGAAAAACTGTTTTTT; CDR3aa: CASSLEVGRREKLFF
d_gene: -; j_gene: TRBJ2-3; abundance: -; v_gene: TRBV28; CDR3nt: TGTGCCAGCAGTCTGCCCCGGGGCACGCAGTATTTT; CDR3aa: CASSLPRGTQYF
d_gene: -; j_gene: TRBJ2-7; abundance: -; v_gene: TRBV5-1; CDR3nt: TGTGCCAGCAGGCCCCGCGGACATACTTGGGAGCAGTACTTC; CDR3aa: CASRPRGHTWEQYF
d_gene: TRBD1; j_gene: TRBJ1-3; abundance: -; v_gene: TRBV9; CDR3nt: TGTGCCAGCGCTATCGGACAGGGGATTTCTGGAAACACCATATATTTT; CDR3aa: CASAIGQGISGNTIYF
d_gene: -; j_gene: TRBJ2-5; abundance: -; v_gene: TRBV2; CDR3nt: TGTGCCAGCAGTGTATCGGGGGCGACCCAGTACTTC; CDR3aa: CASSVSGATQYF
d_gene: -; j_gene: TRBJ1-1; abundance: -; v_gene: TRBV5-1; CDR3nt: TGCGCCAGCAGCTTGATCTTGAACACTGAAGCTTTCTTT; CDR3aa: CASSLILNTEAFF
d_gene: -; j_gene: TRBJ1-4; abundance: -; v_gene: TRBV11-2; CDR3nt: TGTGCCAGCAGCTTAGAAGAGGGGGATGAAAAACTGTTTTTT; CDR3aa: CASSLEEGDEKLFF
d_gene: -; j_gene: TRBJ1-1; abundance: -; v_gene: TRBV14; CDR3nt: TGTGCCAGCAGCCAAGATTACAGTCGGACTGAAGCTTTCTTT; CDR3aa: CASSQDYSRTEAFF
d_gene: -; j_gene: TRBJ1-3; abundance: -; v_gene: TRBV6-1; CDR3nt: TGTGCCACCAATGACCGACCAGGGCCCTCTGGAAACACCATATATTTT; CDR3aa: CATNDRPGPSGNTIYF
d_gene: -; j_gene: TRBJ2-2; abundance: -; v_gene: TRBV5-6; CDR3nt: TGTGCCAGCAGCTTGGGAGGGGGAGCACGGAACACCGGGGAGCTGTTTTTT; CDR3aa: CASSLGGGARNTGELFF
d_gene: TRBD2; j_gene: TRBJ2-1; abundance: -; v_gene: TRBV9; CDR3nt: TGTGCCAGCAGCGTAGGCGGGAGGGGATACAATGAGCAGTTCTTC; CDR3aa: CASSVGGRGYNEQFF
d_gene: TRBD2; j_gene: TRBJ2-7; abundance: -; v_gene: TRBV5-4; CDR3nt: TGTGCCAGCAGCCCCAGCGGGAGTCGCGACGAGCAGTACTTC; CDR3aa: CASSPSGSRDEQYF
d_gene: -; j_gene: TRBJ1-3; abundance: -; v_gene: TRBV5-1; CDR3nt: TGCGCCAGCAGCATAAACAGCCTAGCCTCTGGAAACACCATATATTTT; CDR3aa: CASSINSLASGNTIYF
d_gene: -; j_gene: TRBJ2-1; abundance: -; v_gene: TRBV10-2; CDR3nt: TGCGCCAGCAGTGGTGTGCGGTCGAGAGGGTACAATGAGCAGTTCTTC; CDR3aa: CASSGVRSRGYNEQFF
d_gene: -; j_gene: TRBJ1-5; abundance: -; v_gene: TRBV18; CDR3nt: TGTGCCAGCTCCGAGACAGGAGGGAGCAATCAGCCCCAGCATTTT; CDR3aa: CASSETGGSNQPQHF
d_gene: -; j_gene: TRBJ2-1; abundance: -; v_gene: TRBV15; CDR3nt: TGTGCCACCAGCAGAGCGGGAGCTCTCAATGAGCAGTTCTTC; CDR3aa: CATSRAGALNEQFF
d_gene: TRBD2; j_gene: TRBJ2-1; abundance: -; v_gene: TRBV10-2; CDR3nt: TGCGCCAGCAGTGAGACCGGACTAGCGGGAGGTGGCAATGAGCAGTTCTTC; CDR3aa: CASSETGLAGGGNEQFF
d_gene: TRBD1; j_gene: TRBJ2-3; abundance: once; v_gene: TRBV29-1; CDR3nt: TGCAGCGCGCTACAGGGGGATACGCAGTATTTT; CDR3aa: CSALQGDTQYF
d_gene: -; j_gene: TRBJ2-6; abundance: -; v_gene: TRBV27; CDR3nt: TGTGCCAGCAGGATCTTTGGGATCAGGGGGGCTGGGGCCAACGTCCTGACTTTC; CDR3aa: CASRIFGIRGAGANVLTF
d_gene: -; j_gene: TRBJ1-4; abundance: few; v_gene: TRBV5-4; CDR3nt: TGTGCCAGCAGCGTCTCAACTAATGAAAAACTGTTTTTT; CDR3aa: CASSVSTNEKLFF
d_gene: -; j_gene: TRBJ1-1; abundance: -; v_gene: TRBV25-1; CDR3nt: TGTGCCAGCAGCGCCGGGGCCTTCGGGACTGAAGCTTTCTTT; CDR3aa: CASSAGAFGTEAFF
d_gene: TRBD2; j_gene: TRBJ2-3; abundance: once; v_gene: TRBV28; CDR3nt: TGTGCCAGCAGCACCCCCCCGGGACTAGGGGTTGCTACGCAGTATTTT; CDR3aa: CASSTPPGLGVATQYF
d_gene: -; j_gene: TRBJ1-3; abundance: -; v_gene: TRBV9; CDR3nt: TGTGCCAGCAGCGTACTCGGGGGGGGCGAAGGACCCGGAAACACCATATATTTT; CDR3aa: CASSVLGGGEGPGNTIYF
d_gene: TRBD2; j_gene: TRBJ2-1; abundance: -; v_gene: TRBV18; CDR3nt: TGTGCCAGCTCACCCTCTAGCGGGAGTTTCTACAATGAGCAGTTCTTC; CDR3aa: CASSPSSGSFYNEQFF
d_gene: TRBD2; j_gene: TRBJ2-3; abundance: -; v_gene: TRBV7-2; CDR3nt: TGTGCCAGCAGCTTGGGTGGCGGGAGGTTCGGCACAGATACGCAGTATTTT; CDR3aa: CASSLGGGRFGTDTQYF
d_gene: -; j_gene: TRBJ2-1; abundance: -; v_gene: TRBV14; CDR3nt: TGTGCCAGCAGCCGAATACCCGGGGGTTACAATGAGCAGTTCTTC; CDR3aa: CASSRIPGGYNEQFF
d_gene: -; j_gene: TRBJ2-7; abundance: -; v_gene: TRBV5-1; CDR3nt: TGCGCCAGCAGCCCCCGGGAAGGCTACGAGCAGTACTTC; CDR3aa: CASSPREGYEQYF
d_gene: -; j_gene: TRBJ2-7; abundance: -; v_gene: TRBV5-6; CDR3nt: TGTGCCAGCAGCTTTTTATACGAGCAGTACTTC; CDR3aa: CASSFLYEQYF
d_gene: TRBD1; j_gene: TRBJ2-7; abundance: -; v_gene: TRBV4-3; CDR3nt: TGCGCCAGCAGCCACCCGGGACAGGGGACCTACGAGCAGTACTTC; CDR3aa: CASSHPGQGTYEQYF
d_gene: -; j_gene: TRBJ1-5; abundance: -; v_gene: TRBV10-2; CDR3nt: TGCGCCAGCAGTTACGGGACTCGGAATCAGCCCCAGCATTTT; CDR3aa: CASSYGTRNQPQHF
d_gene: TRBD1; j_gene: TRBJ2-7; abundance: -; v_gene: TRBV18; CDR3nt: TGTGCCAGCTCGGGACAGGGAGTCTACGAGCAGTACTTC; CDR3aa: CASSGQGVYEQYF
d_gene: -; j_gene: TRBJ1-2; abundance: few; v_gene: TRBV6-1; CDR3nt: TGTGCCAGCAGCCTAAGGGGGGGCCATGGCTACACCTTC; CDR3aa: CASSLRGGHGYTF
d_gene: -; j_gene: TRBJ2-3; abundance: -; v_gene: TRBV20-1; CDR3nt: TGCAGTGCCCGTTTTACAGATACGCAGTATTTT; CDR3aa: CSARFTDTQYF
d_gene: -; j_gene: TRBJ1-1; abundance: -; v_gene: TRBV28; CDR3nt: TGTGCCAGCAGTTTTAGGGTAGGACGGACTGAAGCTTTCTTT; CDR3aa: CASSFRVGRTEAFF
d_gene: -; j_gene: TRBJ2-7; abundance: -; v_gene: TRBV28; CDR3nt: TGTGCCAGCAGTTTCCTGACAGGTTACGAGCAGTACTTC; CDR3aa: CASSFLTGYEQYF